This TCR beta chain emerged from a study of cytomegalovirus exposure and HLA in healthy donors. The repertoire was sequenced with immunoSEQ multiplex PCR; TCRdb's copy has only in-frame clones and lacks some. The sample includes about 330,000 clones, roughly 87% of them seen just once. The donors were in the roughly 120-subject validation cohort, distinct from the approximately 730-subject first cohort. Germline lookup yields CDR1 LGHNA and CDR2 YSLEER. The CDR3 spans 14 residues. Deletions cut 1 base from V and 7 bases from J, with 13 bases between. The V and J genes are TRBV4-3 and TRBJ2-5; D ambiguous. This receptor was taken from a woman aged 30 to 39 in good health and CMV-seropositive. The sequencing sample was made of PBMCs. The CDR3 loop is CASSQVTPPATQYF. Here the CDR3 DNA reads TGCGCCAGCAGCCAAGTTACGCCACCCGCGACCCAGTACTTC.